This TCR beta chain was recovered during a study of blood T cell repertoires in COVID-19. Across the whole study: Acute-phase and convalescent COVID-19 samples originated in the United States, Italy and Spain.

In the source study's methods: Estimation of nucleated cell counts relied on the amplification of reference gene primers. Sequencing was performed with immunoSEQ multiplex PCR; in TCRdb, only in-frame clones are kept and a portion is missing. Clonal size and the V and J genes are those of that table, whereas D and trimming came from the DNA. In the table there are tens of thousands of clones, 80% to 95% of which are singletons. This CDR3 contains 18 residues. Unmatched junction bases numbered 10, after V lost 5 bases and J lost 0 bases. Germline V gene data show CDR1 as MNHEY and CDR2 as SVGEGT. The chain uses TRBV6-2 or TRBV6-3 and TRBJ2-3, with 11 bases aligning to TRBD2. The receptor was isolated from a man aged 55 to 70 with acute or convalescent COVID-19. Sequenced input: peripheral blood. CDR3 loop: CASSTTSGNYFSTDTQYF. CDR3 DNA sequence: TGTGCCAGCAGTACGACTAGCGGGAATTATTTCAGCACAGATACGCAGTATTTT.